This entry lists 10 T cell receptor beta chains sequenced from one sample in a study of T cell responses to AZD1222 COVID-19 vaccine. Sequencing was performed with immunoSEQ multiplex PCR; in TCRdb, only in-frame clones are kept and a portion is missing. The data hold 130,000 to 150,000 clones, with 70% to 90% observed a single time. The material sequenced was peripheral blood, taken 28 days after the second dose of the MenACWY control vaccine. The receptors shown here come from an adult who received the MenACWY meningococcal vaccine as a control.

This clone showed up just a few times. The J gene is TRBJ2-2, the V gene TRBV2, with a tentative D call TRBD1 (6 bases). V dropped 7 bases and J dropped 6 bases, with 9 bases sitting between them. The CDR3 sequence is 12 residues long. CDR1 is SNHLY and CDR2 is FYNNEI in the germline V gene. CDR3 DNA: TGTGCCAGCACCAGGACAGCCGGGGAGCTGTTTTTT. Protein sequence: CASTRTAGELFF.

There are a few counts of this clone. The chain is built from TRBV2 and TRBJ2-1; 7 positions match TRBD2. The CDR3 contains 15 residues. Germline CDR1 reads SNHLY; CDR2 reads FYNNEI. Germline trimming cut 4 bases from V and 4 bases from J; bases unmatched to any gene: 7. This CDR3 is CASSVSGTGYNEQFF. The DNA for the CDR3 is TGTGCCAGCAGTGTAAGCGGGACGGGATACAATGAGCAGTTCTTC.

The CDR3 DNA reads TGTGCCAGCAGCTTAGCCCCCGCAGGGTCATACAATGAGCAGTTCTTC. Amino acids: CASSLAPAGSYNEQFF. This chain links TRBV7-6 with TRBJ2-1, with a weak D call TRBD1 (5 bases). The CDR3 loop spans 16 amino acids. Per germline, CDR1 SGHVS and CDR2 FNYEAQ. V lost 0 bases, J lost 4 bases, and 13 bases lay in between.

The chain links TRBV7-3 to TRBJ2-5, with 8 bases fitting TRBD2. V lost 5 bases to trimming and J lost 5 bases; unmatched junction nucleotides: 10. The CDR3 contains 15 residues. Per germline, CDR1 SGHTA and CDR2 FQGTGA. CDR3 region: CASSPFGGGNETQYF. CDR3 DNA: TGTGCCAGCAGCCCGTTCGGGGGGGGCAATGAGACCCAGTACTTC.

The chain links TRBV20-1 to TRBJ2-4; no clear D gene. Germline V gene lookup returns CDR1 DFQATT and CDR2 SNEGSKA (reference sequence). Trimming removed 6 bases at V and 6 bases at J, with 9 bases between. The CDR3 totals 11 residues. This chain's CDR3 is CSAYGGNIQYF. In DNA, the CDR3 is TGCAGTGCATACGGTGGAAACATTCAGTACTTC.

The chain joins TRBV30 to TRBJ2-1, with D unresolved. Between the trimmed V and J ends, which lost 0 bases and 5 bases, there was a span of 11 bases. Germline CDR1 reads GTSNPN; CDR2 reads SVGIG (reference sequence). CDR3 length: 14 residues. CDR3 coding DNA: TGTGCCTGGAGTGTCGGCCTGTCGCACAATGAGCAGTTCTTC. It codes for CAWSVGLSHNEQFF.

The CDR3 loop is CASSLNPGANVLTF. The CDR3 DNA reads TGTGCCAGCAGCTTAAATCCTGGGGCCAACGTCCTGACTTTC. V and J are TRBV7-2 and TRBJ2-6; D ambiguous. The CDR3 has 14 residues. V gave up 2 bases and J gave up 2 bases, with 4 bases separating them. Per germline, CDR1 SGHTA and CDR2 FQGNSA.

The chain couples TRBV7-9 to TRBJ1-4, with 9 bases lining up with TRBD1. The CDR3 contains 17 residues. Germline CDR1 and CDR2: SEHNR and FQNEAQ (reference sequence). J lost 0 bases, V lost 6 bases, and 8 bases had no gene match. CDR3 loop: CASRAGTGSSTNEKLFF. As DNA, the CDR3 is TGTGCCAGCAGAGCCGGGACAGGGTCCTCAACTAATGAAAAACTGTTTTTT.

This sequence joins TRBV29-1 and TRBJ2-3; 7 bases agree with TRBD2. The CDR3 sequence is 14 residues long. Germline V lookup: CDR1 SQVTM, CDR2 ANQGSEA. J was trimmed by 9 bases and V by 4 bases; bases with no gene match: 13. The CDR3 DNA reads TGCAGCGTTGGTGTTCCCCCGGGGGGTAGGACGCAGTATTTT. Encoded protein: CSVGVPPGGRTQYF.

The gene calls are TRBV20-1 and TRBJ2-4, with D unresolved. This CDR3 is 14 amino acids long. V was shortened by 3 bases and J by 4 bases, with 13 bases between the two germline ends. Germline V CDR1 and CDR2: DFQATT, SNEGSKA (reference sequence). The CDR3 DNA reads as TGCAGTGCTAGTGACCGACGACTTAAAAACATTCAGTACTTC. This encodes CSASDRRLKNIQYF.